These T cell receptor beta chains were read from a single sample in a study of CD8+CD57+ T cells in acquired aplastic anemia. TCRdb redid the calling of the reads with MiXCR, one entry per CDR3 protein. The sample carries under 350,000 distinct CDR3 sequences, roughly 53% recorded once. Sequenced: sorted CD4+, CD8+, or CD8+CD57+ T cells (not recorded which) from PBMCs. The receptors shown here come from a human donor with aplastic anemia. Both conserved end residues are part of each CDR3. Fields, in order: J gene, V gene, clone size, D gene, CDR3 protein, CDR3 DNA. D genes are given only for firm matches. The size field is filled for only some rows; it gives once, few, many or a size class.

TRBJ2-2 TRBV4-1 . . CASSPGGTGSLDTGELFF TGCGCCAGCAGTCCGGGGGGGACAGGGAGCTTGGACACCGGGGAGCTGTTTTTT
TRBJ2-7 TRBV10-3 . . CAISESSGAPFNEQYF TGTGCCATCAGTGAGTCGTCAGGGGCCCCCTTTAACGAGCAGTACTTC
TRBJ1-3 TRBV7-3 . . CASSLIRGGAFFPIYF TGTGCCAGCAGCTTAATACGCGGGGGGGCCTTTTTCCCCATATATTTT
TRBJ1-5 TRBV27 . . CASSSRDGYSNQPQHF TGTGCCAGCAGTTCGAGGGACGGATATAGCAATCAGCCCCAGCATTTT
TRBJ2-2 TRBV12-3/TRBV12-4 . . CASSSYVPGELFF TGTGCCAGCAGTTCGTATGTTCCCGGGGAGCTGTTTTTT
TRBJ2-5 TRBV2 . . CASSERDKETQYF TGTGCCAGCAGTGAAAGGGATAAAGAGACCCAGTACTTC
TRBJ2-1 TRBV25-1 few . CASRMGQARRGGYNEQFF TGTGCCAGCAGAATGGGACAGGCAAGGAGGGGGGGTTACAATGAGCAGTTCTTC
TRBJ2-7 TRBV7-9 . . CASSHGQPQAYF TGTGCCAGCAGCCATGGACAGCCGCAGGCGTACTTC
TRBJ1-1 TRBV29-1 many . CSVDPSGTNTEAFF TGCAGCGTTGACCCGTCGGGGACAAACACTGAAGCTTTCTTT
TRBJ2-2 TRBV5-1 . . CASRQTYQNTGELFF TGCGCCAGCAGACAGACCTACCAGAACACCGGGGAGCTGTTTTTT
TRBJ2-7 TRBV10-3 many . CAISGSGRSYEQYF TGTGCCATCAGTGGGTCCGGGCGATCCTACGAGCAGTACTTC
TRBJ2-2 TRBV6-1 . . CASSAGGPGVLFF TGTGCCAGCAGTGCAGGTGGTCCCGGGGTGCTGTTTTTT
TRBJ2-7 TRBV7-8 . TRBD1 CASSLVGTGFYEQYF TGTGCCAGCAGCTTAGTTGGGACAGGGTTTTACGAGCAGTATTTC
TRBJ2-3 TRBV19 . . CASSSGRSGSTDTQYF TGTGCCAGTAGTTCCGGCCGATCCGGAAGCACAGATACGCAGTATTTT
TRBJ2-3 TRBV9 few TRBD1 CASSADRDSTDTQYF TGTGCCAGCAGCGCCGACAGGGATAGCACAGATACGCAGTATTTT
TRBJ1-1 TRBV19 . . CASSLNRNTEAFF TGTGCCAGTAGTTTAAACAGAAACACTGAGGCTTTCTTT
TRBJ1-2 TRBV5-1 many TRBD1 CASSRGQDYYGYTF TGCGCCAGCAGCCGGGGACAGGATTACTATGGCTACACCTTC
TRBJ2-2 TRBV2 . . CASRQGPRFF TGTGCCAGCCGCCAGGGTCCAAGGTTTTTT
TRBJ1-1 TRBV7-9 many TRBD1 CASSQQGALAEAFF TGTGCCAGCAGCCAACAGGGGGCCCTCGCTGAAGCTTTCTTT
TRBJ2-7 TRBV6-1 many . CASSEDAGWIYEQYF TGTGCCAGCAGTGAGGATGCAGGGTGGATCTACGAGCAGTACTTC
TRBJ2-7 TRBV29-1 . . CSVQTGDYYEQYF TGCAGCGTCCAAACCGGGGATTATTACGAGCAGTACTTC
TRBJ2-7 TRBV7-9 . TRBD1 CASSVEPGQAWYEQYF TGTGCCAGCAGCGTCGAACCGGGACAGGCCTGGTACGAGCAGTACTTC
TRBJ2-7 TRBV7-2 . . CASSPTSTYEQYF TGTGCCAGCAGCCCAACTAGCACCTACGAGCAGTACTTC
TRBJ2-1 TRBV20-1 many . CSARVHGANLGNEQFF TGCAGTGCTAGAGTCCATGGGGCCAACCTGGGGAATGAGCAGTTCTTC
TRBJ1-1 TRBV24-1 . . CATSDRGQRNTEAFF TGTGCCACCAGTGACCGAGGACAGCGGAACACTGAAGCTTTCTTT
TRBJ2-3 TRBV10-3 few . CAISEGGSTDTQYF TGTGCCATCAGTGAGGGAGGCAGCACAGATACGCAGTATTTT
TRBJ1-2 TRBV2 few . CASTPGAPDYGYTF TGTGCCAGCACCCCAGGGGCGCCGGACTATGGCTACACCTTC
TRBJ2-7 TRBV20-1 . TRBD2 CSAKGLAGGSSYEQYF TGCAGTGCCAAAGGACTAGCGGGGGGGAGCTCCTACGAGCAGTACTTC
TRBJ2-7 TRBV7-6 . . CASSLGEAGGYEQYF TGTGCCAGCAGCTTAGGCGAGGCAGGGGGGTACGAGCAGTACTTC
TRBJ2-5 TRBV19 . TRBD2 CASSFRTSGSDGQYF TGTGCCAGTAGTTTCCGGACTAGCGGGAGTGATGGGCAGTACTTC
TRBJ2-5 TRBV10-3 . . CATYSSTGEGTRYF TGTGCCACCTACTCCTCGACAGGGGAGGGGACCCGGTACTTC
TRBJ2-7 TRBV7-9 . . CASSLGGGQYF TGTGCCAGCAGCTTGGGGGGCGGGCAGTACTTC
TRBJ2-6 TRBV5-1 once . CASSLDQHISGANVLTF TGCGCCAGCAGCTTGGACCAACACATATCTGGGGCCAACGTCCTGACTTTC